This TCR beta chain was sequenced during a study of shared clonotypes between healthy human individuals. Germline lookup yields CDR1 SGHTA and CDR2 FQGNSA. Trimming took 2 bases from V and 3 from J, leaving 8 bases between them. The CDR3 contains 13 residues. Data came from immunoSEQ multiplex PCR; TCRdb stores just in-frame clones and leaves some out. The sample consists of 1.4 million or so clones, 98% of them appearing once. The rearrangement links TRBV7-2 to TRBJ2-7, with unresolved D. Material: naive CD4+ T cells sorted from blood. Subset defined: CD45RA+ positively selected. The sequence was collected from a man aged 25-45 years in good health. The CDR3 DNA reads TGTGCCAGCAGCTTAAACAACCACTACGAGCAGTACTTC. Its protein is CASSLNNHYEQYF.